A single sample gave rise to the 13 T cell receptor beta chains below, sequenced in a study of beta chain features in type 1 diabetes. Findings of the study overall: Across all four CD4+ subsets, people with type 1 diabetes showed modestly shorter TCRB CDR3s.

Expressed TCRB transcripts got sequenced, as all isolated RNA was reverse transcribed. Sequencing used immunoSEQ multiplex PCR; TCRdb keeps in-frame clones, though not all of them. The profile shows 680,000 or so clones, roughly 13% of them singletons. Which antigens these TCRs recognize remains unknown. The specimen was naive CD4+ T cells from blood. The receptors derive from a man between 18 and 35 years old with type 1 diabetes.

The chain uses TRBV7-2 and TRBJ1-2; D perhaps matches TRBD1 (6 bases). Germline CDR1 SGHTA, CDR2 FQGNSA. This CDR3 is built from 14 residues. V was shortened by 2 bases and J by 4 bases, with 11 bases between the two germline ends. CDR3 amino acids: CASSLSTGAYGYTF. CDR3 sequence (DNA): TGTGCCAGCAGCTTATCGACGGGGGCCTATGGCTACACCTTC.

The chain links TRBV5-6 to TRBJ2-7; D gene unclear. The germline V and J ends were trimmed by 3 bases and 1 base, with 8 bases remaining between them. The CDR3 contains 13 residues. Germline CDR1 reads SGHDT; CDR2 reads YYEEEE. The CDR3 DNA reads TGTGCCAGCAGCTCCGACCGGTCCTACGAGCAGTACTTC. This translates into CASSSDRSYEQYF.

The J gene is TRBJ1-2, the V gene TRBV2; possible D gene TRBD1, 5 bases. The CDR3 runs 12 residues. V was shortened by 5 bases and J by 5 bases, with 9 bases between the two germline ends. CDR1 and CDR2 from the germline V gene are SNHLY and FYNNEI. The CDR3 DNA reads TGTGCCAGCAGTCCAGGGCTATATGGCTACACCTTC. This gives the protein CASSPGLYGYTF.

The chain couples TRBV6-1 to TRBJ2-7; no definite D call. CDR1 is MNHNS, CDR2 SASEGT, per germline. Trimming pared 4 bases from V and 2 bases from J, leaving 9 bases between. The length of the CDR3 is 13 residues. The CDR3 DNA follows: TGTGCCAGCAGTGGTCGGGCCCCCTACGAGCAGTACTTC. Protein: CASSGRAPYEQYF.

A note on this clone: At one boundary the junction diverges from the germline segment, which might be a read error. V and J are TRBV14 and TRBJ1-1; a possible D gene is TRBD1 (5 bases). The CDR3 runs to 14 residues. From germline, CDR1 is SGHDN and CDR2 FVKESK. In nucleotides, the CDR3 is TGTGCCAGCAGCCTTTTGGCAGGGAACTCTGAAGCTTTCTTT. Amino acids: CASSLLAGNSEAFF.

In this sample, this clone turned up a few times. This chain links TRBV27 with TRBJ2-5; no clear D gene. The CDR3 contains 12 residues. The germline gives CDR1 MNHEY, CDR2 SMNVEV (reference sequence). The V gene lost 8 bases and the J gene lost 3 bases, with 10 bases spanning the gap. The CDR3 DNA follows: TGTGCCAGCGGAGATCGGAAAGAGACCCAGTACTTC. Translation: CASGDRKETQYF.

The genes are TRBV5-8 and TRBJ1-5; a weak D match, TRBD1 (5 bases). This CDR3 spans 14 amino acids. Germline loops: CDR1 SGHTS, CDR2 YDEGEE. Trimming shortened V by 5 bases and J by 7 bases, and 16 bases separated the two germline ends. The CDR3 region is CASSRDPGGQPQHF. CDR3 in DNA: TGTGCCAGCAGTCGGGACCCAGGAGGACAGCCCCAGCATTTT. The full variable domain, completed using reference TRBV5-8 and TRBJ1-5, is EAGVTQSPTHLIKTRGQQATLRCSPISGHTSVYWYQQALGLGLQFLLWYDEGEERNRGNFPPRFSGRQFPNYSSELNVNALELEDSALYLCASSRDPGGQPQHFGDGTRLSIL.

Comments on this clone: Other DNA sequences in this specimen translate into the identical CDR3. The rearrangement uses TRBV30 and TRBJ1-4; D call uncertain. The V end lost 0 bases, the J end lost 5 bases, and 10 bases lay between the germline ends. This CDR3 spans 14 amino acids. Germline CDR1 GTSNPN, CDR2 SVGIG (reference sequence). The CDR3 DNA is TGTGCCTGGAGTGTACAACTAGGGAATGAAAAACTGTTTTTT. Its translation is CAWSVQLGNEKLFF. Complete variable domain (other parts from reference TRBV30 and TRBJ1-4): SQTIHQWPATLVQPVGSPLSLECTVEGTSNPNLYWYRQAAGRGLQLLFYSVGIGQISSEVPQNLSASRPQDRQFILSSKKLLLSDSGFYLCAWSVQLGNEKLFFGSGTQLSVL.

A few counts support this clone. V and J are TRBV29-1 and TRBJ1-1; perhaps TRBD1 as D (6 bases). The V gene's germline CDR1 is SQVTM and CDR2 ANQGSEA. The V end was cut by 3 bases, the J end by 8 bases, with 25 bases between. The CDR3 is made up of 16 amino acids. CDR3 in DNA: TGCAGCGTTGAGGCCGGGCCGTGGCTTGGGGGGCAAGAAGCTTTCTTT. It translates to CSVEAGPWLGGQEAFF.

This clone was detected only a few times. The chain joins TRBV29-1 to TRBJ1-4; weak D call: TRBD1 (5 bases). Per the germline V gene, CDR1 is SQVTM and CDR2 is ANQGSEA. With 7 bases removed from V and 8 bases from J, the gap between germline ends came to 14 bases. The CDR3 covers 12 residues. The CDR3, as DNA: TGCAGCGGCGGGGAAGGGGACGAAAAACTGTTTTTT. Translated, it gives CSGGEGDEKLFF.

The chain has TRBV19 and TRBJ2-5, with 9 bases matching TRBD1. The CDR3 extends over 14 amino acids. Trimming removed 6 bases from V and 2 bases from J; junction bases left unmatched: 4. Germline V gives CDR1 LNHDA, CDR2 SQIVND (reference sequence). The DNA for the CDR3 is TGTGCCAGTAGGGGACAGGGAGGGCAAGAGACCCAGTACTTC. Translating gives CASRGQGGQETQYF.

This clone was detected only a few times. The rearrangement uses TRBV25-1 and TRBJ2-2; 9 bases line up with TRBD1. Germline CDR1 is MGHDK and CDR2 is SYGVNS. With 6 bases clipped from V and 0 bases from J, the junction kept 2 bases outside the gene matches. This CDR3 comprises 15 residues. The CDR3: CASRGQGSNTGELFF. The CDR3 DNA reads TGTGCCAGCAGAGGACAGGGGTCGAACACCGGGGAGCTGTTTTTT.

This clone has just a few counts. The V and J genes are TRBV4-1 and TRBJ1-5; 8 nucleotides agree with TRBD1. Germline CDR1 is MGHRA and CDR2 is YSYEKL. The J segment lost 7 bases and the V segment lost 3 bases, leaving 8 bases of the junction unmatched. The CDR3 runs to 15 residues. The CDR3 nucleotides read TGCGCCAGCAGCCACCTCGGACAGGGCGGGCAGCCCCAGCATTTT. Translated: CASSHLGQGGQPQHF.